This T cell receptor (beta chain) is drawn from a study of T cells in Graves' hyperthyroidism and ophthalmopathy. RNA transcripts gave rise to amplified TCR beta CDR3 regions. First-round RT-PCR with HTBI primers amplified the TCR CDR3 region. TCRdb analysed the multiplex PCR reads with MiXCR anew, one entry per CDR3 protein. In the table there are more than 550,000 distinct CDR3 sequences, roughly 17% of which are singletons. The table lists this clonotype with many counts. Uncontrolled infections, other autoimmune diseases, pregnancy or lactation led to exclusion of patients. Fresh 10 ml peripheral blood yielded PBMCs. Sequenced input: blood. The TCR comes from a man in his fifties with Graves' hyperthyroidism.

The CDR3 DNA reads as TGTGCCATCAGTGAGCCACAGACTTATGGCTACACCTTC. Its protein is CAISEPQTYGYTF. V gene TRBV10-3 combines with J gene TRBJ1-2; D remains ambiguous. There are 13 residues in the CDR3. The germline V gene has CDR1 ENHRY and CDR2 SYGVKD. Trimming shortened V by 2 bases and J by 5 bases, and 9 bases separated the two germline ends.